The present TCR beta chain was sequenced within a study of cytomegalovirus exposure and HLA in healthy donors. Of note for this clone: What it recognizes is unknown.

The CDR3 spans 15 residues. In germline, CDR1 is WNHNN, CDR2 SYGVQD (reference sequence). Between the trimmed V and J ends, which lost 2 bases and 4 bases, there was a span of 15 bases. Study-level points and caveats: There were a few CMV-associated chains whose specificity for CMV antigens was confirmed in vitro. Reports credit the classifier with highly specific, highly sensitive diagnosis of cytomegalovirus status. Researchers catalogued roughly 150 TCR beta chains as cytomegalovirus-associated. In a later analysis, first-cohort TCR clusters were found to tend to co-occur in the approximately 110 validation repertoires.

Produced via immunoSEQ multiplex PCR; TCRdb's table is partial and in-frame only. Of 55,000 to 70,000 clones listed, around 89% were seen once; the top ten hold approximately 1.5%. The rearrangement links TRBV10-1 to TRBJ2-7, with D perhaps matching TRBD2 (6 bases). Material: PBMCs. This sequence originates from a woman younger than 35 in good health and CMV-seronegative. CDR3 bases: TGCGCCAGCAGTGAGAGGAGGGGATCCCTTTACGAGCAGTACTTC. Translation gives CASSERRGSLYEQYF.